The source of this T cell receptor beta chain is a study of blood T cell repertoires in COVID-19. V was clipped by 2 bases and J by 4 bases, with 14 bases between them. The CDR3 runs to 15 residues. Germline loops: CDR1 KGHSH, CDR2 LQKENI. Source study methods: Reference gene primers were amplified, and this amplification served to estimate nucleated cell counts. Clones were read by immunoSEQ multiplex PCR, and TCRdb kept only the in-frame ones, dropping some. The DNA gave D and trimming, while V, J and clone size come from that table. The sample shows 190,000 or so clones, 88% of them seen only once.

The V gene is TRBV18, the J gene TRBJ1-2, with D uncertain. The sample consisted of peripheral blood. This clonotype was obtained from a woman aged 25 to 45 with acute or convalescent COVID-19. The CDR3 loop is CASSPLAGQSYGYTF. Here the CDR3 DNA reads TGTGCCAGCTCACCATTGGCAGGCCAGTCCTATGGCTACACCTTC.